A selection of T cell receptor beta chains follows, all from one sample in a study of CD8+CD57+ T cells in acquired aplastic anemia. TCRdb recomputed calls from the reads with MiXCR, one row per CDR3 protein. The table has 200,000 or so distinct CDR3 sequences, under 70% seen once. The sequenced material came from sorted CD4+, CD8+, or CD8+CD57+ T cells (not recorded which) from PBMCs. These receptors were obtained from a human donor with severe aplastic anemia or a healthy control (not recorded which). Each CDR3 is given with its conserved first and last residue. A D gene is named only where the DNA matches it firmly. Size is stated for part of the rows, as once, few or many counts, or as a class when the clone is expanded.

CDR3nt	CDR3aa	d_gene	abundance	v_gene	j_gene
TGTGCCAGCGGCCATTTGGGACAGTCGTACTCCTATAATTCACCCCTCCACTTT	CASGHLGQSYSYNSPLHF	TRBD1	NA	TRBV7-9	TRBJ1-6
TGCGCCAGCAGTTTTTCCAAAGACAGGTACGAGCAGTACTTC	CASSFSKDRYEQYF	NA	NA	TRBV2	TRBJ2-7
TGTGCCAGCAGCTTAACCTATAATTCACCCCTCCACTTT	CASSLTYNSPLHF	NA	many	TRBV7-6	TRBJ1-6
TGTGCCAGCAGCTTAAATACGGCAGCGGGGGAGACCCAGTACTTC	CASSLNTAAGETQYF	TRBD2	NA	TRBV7-6	TRBJ2-5
TGCGCCAGCAGCTTGGCCCTTGGGGAAAGACAGTCGGGGGTCGGGGAGCTGTTTTTT	CASSLALGERQSGVGELFF	NA	NA	TRBV5-1	TRBJ2-2
TGTGCCAGCAGCATGGGACCCACGGGCAATCAGCCCCAGCATTTT	CASSMGPTGNQPQHF	NA	NA	TRBV9	TRBJ1-5
TGTGCCAGCAGCTCCACCCCTGATACCCAGTACTTC	CASSSTPDTQYF	NA	NA	TRBV11-3	TRBJ2-5
TGTGCCACCAGCAGTAGCACAGGCCTGGGTTCACCCCTCCACTTT	CATSSSTGLGSPLHF	NA	NA	TRBV15	TRBJ1-6
TGTGCCAGCAGTTTAGCTTGGTCTTCCCAAGAGACCCAGTACTTC	CASSLAWSSQETQYF	NA	NA	TRBV12-5	TRBJ2-5
TGTGCTAGTGGTTTAGGGATGAACACTGAAGCTTTCTTT	CASGLGMNTEAFF	NA	many	TRBV12-5	TRBJ1-1
TGTGCCAGCAGCGCGACGGCCTGGGAGACCCAGTACTTC	CASSATAWETQYF	NA	many	TRBV9	TRBJ2-5
TGTGCCAGCAGCTTACGGGCTAGCGAAGAGACCCAGTACTTC	CASSLRASEETQYF	NA	NA	TRBV7-6	TRBJ2-5
TGTGCCAGCGTCGAGAGGGGCGGGAGGCCAGATACGCAGTATTTT	CASVERGGRPDTQYF	TRBD2	NA	TRBV7-8	TRBJ2-3
TGTGCCAGCAGCACCGGGACTTCATACAATGAACAGTTCTTC	CASSTGTSYNEQFF	NA	NA	TRBV9	TRBJ2-1
TGCGCCAGCAGCTTGGCCGTCAGGACTGAGGCTTATACGCAGTATTTT	CASSLAVRTEAYTQYF	NA	few	TRBV5-1	TRBJ2-3
TGCGCCAGCAGCCATCAACTGGGACTCGGCTACGAGCAGTACTTC	CASSHQLGLGYEQYF	NA	NA	TRBV4-1	TRBJ2-7
TGTGCCAGCGCCTCATCGAGGGACACCGGGGAGCTGTTTTTT	CASASSRDTGELFF	NA	NA	TRBV7-9	TRBJ2-2
TGTGCCAGCGGCGGCCTCGACTATGGCTACACCTTC	CASGGLDYGYTF	NA	NA	TRBV7-9	TRBJ1-2
TGCAGCGTCGGGGGGCAGGGGGTAACCGGGGAGCTGTTTTTT	CSVGGQGVTGELFF	NA	NA	TRBV29-1	TRBJ2-2
TGTGCCACCAGCCTTATCGGGGGGAATCAGCCCCAGCATTTT	CATSLIGGNQPQHF	NA	few	TRBV15	TRBJ1-5
TGCAGCGTTGAAGTAGGGGGGGCAGATACGCAGTATTTT	CSVEVGGADTQYF	NA	few	TRBV29-1	TRBJ2-3
TGTGCCAGCATTCCACTGGGGGGGTTGTACAATGAGCAGTTCTTC	CASIPLGGLYNEQFF	TRBD2	few	TRBV6-2/TRBV6-3	TRBJ2-1
TGTGCCAGCAGCCCCCGGACTAGCGACTACGAGCAGTACTTC	CASSPRTSDYEQYF	TRBD2	few	TRBV7-9	TRBJ2-7
TGTGCCAGCAGCTATGGCACCGGGGAGCTGTTTTTT	CASSYGTGELFF	NA	many	TRBV7-9	TRBJ2-2
TGTGCCAGCAGCTTAACTCAACGCGGAGAGACCCAGTACTTC	CASSLTQRGETQYF	NA	many	TRBV11-2	TRBJ2-5
TGTGCCAGTAGTTTAAGGCAGGGGGCAGATACGCAGTATTTT	CASSLRQGADTQYF	TRBD1	many	TRBV19	TRBJ2-3
TGTGCCAGCAGTCCCGAGGGACTAGCGGGGCTCCACCTCTCCTACGAGCAGTACTTC	CASSPEGLAGLHLSYEQYF	TRBD2	many	TRBV12-3/TRBV12-4	TRBJ2-7
TGTGCCAGCAGCTTATTGGGACTAGCGGGGTTATCATCCTACGAGCAGTACTTC	CASSLLGLAGLSSYEQYF	TRBD2	NA	TRBV7-2	TRBJ2-7